Detailed here is one TCR beta chain. The antigen is unknown. This specimen belongs to a study of OX40 agonist ivuxolimab in advanced cancers. Study in general: From roughly 20 to 79 years was the age range, with a mean of approximately 58 years, and about 78% were male.

Baseline, cycle 4 day 1, and cycle 7 day 1 were the blood sampling points. Study observations and caveats: CD4+ and CD8+ blood T cells expanded clonally by week 6 at 0.1 to 3.0 mg/kg. Patients who responded partially at 0.1-3.0 mg/kg showed clonal expansion ranking among the lowest.

Germline CDR1 is MNHEY and CDR2 is SVGAGI. This CDR3 is built from 15 residues. V was clipped by 6 bases and J by 6 bases; unmatched bases: 11. Sequencing used immunoSEQ multiplex PCR; TCRdb keeps in-frame clones, though not all of them. The table includes approximately 70,000 clones, approximately 80% detected once. This sequence joins TRBV6-5 and TRBJ2-3; 8 bases fit TRBD1. The sample consisted of CD4+ or CD8+ T cells sorted from blood, taken in a trial of the OX40 agonist ivuxolimab. This TCR derives from an adult with an advanced solid tumor such as melanoma, head and neck, liver or kidney cancer. The CDR3 DNA reads as TGTGCCAGCAGCCCTCGACAGGGGCCCATGGATACGCAGTATTTT. Translated: CASSPRQGPMDTQYF.